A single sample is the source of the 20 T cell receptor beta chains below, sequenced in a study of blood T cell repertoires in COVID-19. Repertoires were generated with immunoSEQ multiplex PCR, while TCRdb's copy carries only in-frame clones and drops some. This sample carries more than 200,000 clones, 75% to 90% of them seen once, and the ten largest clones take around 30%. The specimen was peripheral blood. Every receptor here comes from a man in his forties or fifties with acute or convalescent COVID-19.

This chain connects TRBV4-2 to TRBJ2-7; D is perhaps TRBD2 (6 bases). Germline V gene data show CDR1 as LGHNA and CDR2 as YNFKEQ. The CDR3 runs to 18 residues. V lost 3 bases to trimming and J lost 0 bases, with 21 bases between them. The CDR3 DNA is TGTGCCAGCAGCCATCGCACCCCCCGGGACGGGAGCTCCTACGAGCAGTACTTC. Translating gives CASSHRTPRDGSSYEQYF.

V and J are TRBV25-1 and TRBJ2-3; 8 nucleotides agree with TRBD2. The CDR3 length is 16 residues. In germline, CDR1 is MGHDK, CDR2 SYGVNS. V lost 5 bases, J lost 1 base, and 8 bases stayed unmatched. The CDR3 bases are TGTGCCAGCAGTCGGGTCAGCGGGAGAGGCACAGATACGCAGTATTTT. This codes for CASSRVSGRGTDTQYF.

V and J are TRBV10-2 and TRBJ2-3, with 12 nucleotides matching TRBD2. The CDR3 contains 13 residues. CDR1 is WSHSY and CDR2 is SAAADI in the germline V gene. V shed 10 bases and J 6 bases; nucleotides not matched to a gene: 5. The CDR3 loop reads CATSSGRGDTQYF. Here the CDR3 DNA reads TGCGCCACCTCTAGCGGGAGGGGGGATACGCAGTATTTT.

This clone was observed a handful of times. The CDR3 DNA sequence: TGTGCCAGCAGCATGGATGCGGTCCTCTCTGGAAACACCATATATTTT. Residues: CASSMDAVLSGNTIYF. The chain recombines TRBV5-5 with TRBJ1-3, with no clear D. The CDR3 is made up of 16 amino acids. Germline assignment: CDR1 SGHKS and CDR2 YYEKEE (reference sequence). The germline V and J ends were trimmed by 4 bases and 0 bases, with 14 bases remaining between them. Drawing the rest from reference TRBV5-5 and TRBJ1-3, the complete variable domain is DAGVTQSPTHLIKTRGQQVTLRCSPISGHKSVSWYQQVLGQGPQFIFQYYEKEERGRGNFPDRFSARQFPNYSSELNVNALLLGDSALYLCASSMDAVLSGNTIYFGEGSWLTVV.

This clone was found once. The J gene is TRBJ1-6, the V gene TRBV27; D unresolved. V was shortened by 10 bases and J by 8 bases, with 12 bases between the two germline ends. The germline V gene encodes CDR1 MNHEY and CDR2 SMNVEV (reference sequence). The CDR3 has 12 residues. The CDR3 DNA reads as TGTGCCACCCGGACTAGCGATTCACCCCTCCACTTT. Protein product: CATRTSDSPLHF.

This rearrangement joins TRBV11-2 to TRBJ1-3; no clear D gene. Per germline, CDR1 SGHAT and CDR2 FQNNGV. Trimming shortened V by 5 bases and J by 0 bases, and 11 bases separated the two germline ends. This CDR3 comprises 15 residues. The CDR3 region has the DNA TGTGCCAGCAGCCCCACACGCTCCTCTGGAAACACCATATATTTT. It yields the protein CASSPTRSSGNTIYF. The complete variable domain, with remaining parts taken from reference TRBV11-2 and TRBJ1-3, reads EAGVAQSPRYKIIEKRQSVAFWCNPISGHATLYWYQQILGQGPKLLIQFQNNGVVDDSQLPKDRFSAERLKGVDSTLKIQPAKLEDSAVYLCASSPTRSSGNTIYFGEGSWLTVV.

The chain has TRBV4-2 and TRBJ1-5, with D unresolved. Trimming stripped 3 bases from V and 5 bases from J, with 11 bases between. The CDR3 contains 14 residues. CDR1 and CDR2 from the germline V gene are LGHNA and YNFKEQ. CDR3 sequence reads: CASSHPASHQPQHF. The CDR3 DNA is TGTGCCAGCAGCCACCCCGCCAGTCATCAGCCCCAGCATTTT.

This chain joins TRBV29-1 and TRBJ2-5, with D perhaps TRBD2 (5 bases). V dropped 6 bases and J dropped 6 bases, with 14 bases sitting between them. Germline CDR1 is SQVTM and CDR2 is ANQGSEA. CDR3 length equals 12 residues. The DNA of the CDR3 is TGCAGCGTAGCGGTGGTAGGAAAGACCCAGTACTTC. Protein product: CSVAVVGKTQYF.

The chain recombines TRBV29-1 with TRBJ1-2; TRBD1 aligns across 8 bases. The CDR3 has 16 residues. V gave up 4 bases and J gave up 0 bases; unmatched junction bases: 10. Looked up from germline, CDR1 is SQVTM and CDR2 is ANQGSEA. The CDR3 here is CSVGGSTGDANYGYTF. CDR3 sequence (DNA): TGCAGCGTTGGTGGTTCGACAGGGGACGCTAACTATGGCTACACCTTC.

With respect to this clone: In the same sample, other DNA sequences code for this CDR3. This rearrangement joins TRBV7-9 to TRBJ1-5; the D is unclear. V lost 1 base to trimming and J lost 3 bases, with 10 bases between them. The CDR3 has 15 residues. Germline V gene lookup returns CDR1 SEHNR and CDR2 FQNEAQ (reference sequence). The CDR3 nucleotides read TGTGCCAGCAGCTTAGATCGGGGTCCCAATCAGCCCCAGCATTTT. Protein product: CASSLDRGPNQPQHF.

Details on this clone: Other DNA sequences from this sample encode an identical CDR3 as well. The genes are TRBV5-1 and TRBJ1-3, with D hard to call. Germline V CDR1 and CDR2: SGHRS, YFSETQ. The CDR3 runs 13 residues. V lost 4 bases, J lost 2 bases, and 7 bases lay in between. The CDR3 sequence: CASSAGTGNTIYF. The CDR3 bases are TGCGCCAGCAGCGCGGGTACTGGAAACACCATATATTTT.

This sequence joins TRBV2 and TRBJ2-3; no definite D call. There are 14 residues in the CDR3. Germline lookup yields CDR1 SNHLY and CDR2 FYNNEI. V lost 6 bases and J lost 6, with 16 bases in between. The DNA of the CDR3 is TGTGCCAGCAGGCCGGCCCTCACCGGGGATACGCAGTATTTT. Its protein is CASRPALTGDTQYF.

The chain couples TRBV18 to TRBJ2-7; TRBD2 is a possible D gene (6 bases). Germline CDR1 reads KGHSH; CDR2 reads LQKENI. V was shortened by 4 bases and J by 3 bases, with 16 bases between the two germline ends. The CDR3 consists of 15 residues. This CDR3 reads CASSLQAGKGYEQYF. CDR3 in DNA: TGTGCCAGCTCACTCCAGGCGGGAAAAGGCTACGAGCAGTACTTC.

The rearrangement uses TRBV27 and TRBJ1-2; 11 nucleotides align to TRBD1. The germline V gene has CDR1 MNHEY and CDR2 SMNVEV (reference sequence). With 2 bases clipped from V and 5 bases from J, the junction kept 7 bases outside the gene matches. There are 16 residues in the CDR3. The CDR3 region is CASSLQGQGAWYGYTF. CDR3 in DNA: TGTGCCAGCAGTTTACAAGGACAGGGGGCATGGTATGGCTACACCTTC.

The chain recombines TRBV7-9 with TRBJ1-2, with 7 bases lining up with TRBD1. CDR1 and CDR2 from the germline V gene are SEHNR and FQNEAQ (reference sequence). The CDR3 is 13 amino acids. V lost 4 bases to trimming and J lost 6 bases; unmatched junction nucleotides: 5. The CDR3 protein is CASSWGQSDGYTF. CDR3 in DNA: TGTGCCAGCAGCTGGGGACAGTCGGATGGCTACACCTTC.

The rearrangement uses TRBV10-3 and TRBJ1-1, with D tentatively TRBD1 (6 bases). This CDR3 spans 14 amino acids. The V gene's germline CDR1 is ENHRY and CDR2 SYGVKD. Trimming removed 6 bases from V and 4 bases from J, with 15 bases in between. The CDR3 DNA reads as TGTGCCATCAGCCGACAGGCCGAAGGCACTGAAGCTTTCTTT. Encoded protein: CAISRQAEGTEAFF.

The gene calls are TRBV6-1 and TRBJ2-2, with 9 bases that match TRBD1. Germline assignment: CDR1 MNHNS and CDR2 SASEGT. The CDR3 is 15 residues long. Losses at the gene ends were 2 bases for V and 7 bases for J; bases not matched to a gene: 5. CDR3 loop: CASSEQDRGGGELFF. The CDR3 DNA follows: TGTGCCAGCAGTGAACAGGACAGGGGCGGCGGGGAGCTGTTTTTT.

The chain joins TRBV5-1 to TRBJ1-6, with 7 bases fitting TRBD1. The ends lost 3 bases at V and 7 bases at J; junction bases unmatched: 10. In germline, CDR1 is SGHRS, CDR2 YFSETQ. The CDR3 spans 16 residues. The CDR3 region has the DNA TGCGCCAGCAGCTCCTCGGGTGGGACAGACAATTCACCCCTCCACTTT. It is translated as CASSSSGGTDNSPLHF. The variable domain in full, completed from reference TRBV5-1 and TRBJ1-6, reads KAGVTQTPRYLIKTRGQQVTLSCSPISGHRSVSWYQQTPGQGLQFLFEYFSETQRNKGNFPGRFSGRQFSNSRSEMNVSTLELGDSALYLCASSSSGGTDNSPLHFGNGTRLTVT.

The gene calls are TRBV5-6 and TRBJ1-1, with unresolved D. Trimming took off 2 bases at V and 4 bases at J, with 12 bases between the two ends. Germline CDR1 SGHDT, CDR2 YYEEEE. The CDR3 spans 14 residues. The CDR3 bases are TGTGCCAGCAGCTTCGGGGTGGAGAGCACTGAAGCTTTCTTT. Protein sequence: CASSFGVESTEAFF.

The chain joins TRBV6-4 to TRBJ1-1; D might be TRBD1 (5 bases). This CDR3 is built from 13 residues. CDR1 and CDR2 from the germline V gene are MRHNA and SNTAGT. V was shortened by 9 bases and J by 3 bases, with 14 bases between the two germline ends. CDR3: CASSQGTDTEAFF. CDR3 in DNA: TGTGCCAGTTCCCAGGGTACCGACACTGAAGCTTTCTTT.